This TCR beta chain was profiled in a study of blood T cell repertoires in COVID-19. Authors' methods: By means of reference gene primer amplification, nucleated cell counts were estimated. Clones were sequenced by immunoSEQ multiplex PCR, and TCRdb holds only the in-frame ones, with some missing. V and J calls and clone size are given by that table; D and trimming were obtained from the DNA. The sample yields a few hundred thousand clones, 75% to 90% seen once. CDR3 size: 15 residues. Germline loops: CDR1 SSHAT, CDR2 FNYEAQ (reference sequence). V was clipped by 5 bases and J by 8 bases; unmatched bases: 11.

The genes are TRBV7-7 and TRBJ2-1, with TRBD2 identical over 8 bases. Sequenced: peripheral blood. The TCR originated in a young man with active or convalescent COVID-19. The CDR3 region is CASSVGTSIFDEQFF. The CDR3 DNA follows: TGTGCCAGCAGCGTCGGGACTAGTATTTTCGATGAGCAGTTCTTC.